Listed below are T cell receptor beta chains from one sample, sequenced in a study of blood T cell repertoires in COVID-19. Sequenced by immunoSEQ multiplex PCR; TCRdb stores in-frame clones only, minus some. The sample lists approximately 140,000 clones, about four fifths occurring once. Sequenced material: PBMCs or T cells enriched from blood (not recorded which). These receptors all come from a woman aged 50 to 65 who had been exposed to COVID-19. The CDR3 runs from the conserved cysteine through the conserved F or W. D genes are given only for firm matches. Rows may omit the clone size; those that give it use once, few, many or a size class.

size	V	J	D	CDR3	DNA
NA	TRBV9	TRBJ2-1	TRBD2	CASSPRLAGGSYNEQFF	TGTGCCAGCAGCCCCCGACTAGCGGGGGGATCCTACAATGAGCAGTTCTTC
NA	TRBV29-1	TRBJ2-7	NA	CSVVRDSYEQYF	TGCAGCGTTGTCAGGGATTCCTACGAGCAGTACTTC
NA	TRBV19	TRBJ2-3	NA	CASSQTTGYSTDTQYF	TGTGCCAGTAGTCAGACGACAGGCTATAGCACAGATACGCAGTATTTT
few	TRBV5-1	TRBJ1-2	NA	CASSLEGRVHGYTF	TGCGCCAGCAGCTTGGAGGGCAGGGTACATGGCTACACCTTC
NA	TRBV19	TRBJ1-3	NA	CASSILSSGGRAGNTIYF	TGTGCCAGTAGTATACTCTCAAGTGGGGGGAGAGCTGGAAACACCATATATTTT
NA	TRBV9	TRBJ2-2	TRBD2	CASSALGGLAGGQVTGELFF	TGTGCCAGCAGCGCCCTTGGGGGACTAGCGGGGGGCCAAGTCACCGGGGAGCTGTTTTTT
NA	TRBV2	TRBJ1-1	NA	CASSRGTASTEAFF	TGTGCCAGCAGTCGGGGGACGGCTAGCACTGAAGCTTTCTTT
few	TRBV9	TRBJ2-1	NA	CASSVELAVDHEQFF	TGTGCCAGCAGCGTAGAGTTAGCGGTGGATCATGAGCAGTTCTTC
NA	TRBV18	TRBJ2-1	TRBD2	CASSPGTSGRGPYNEQFF	TGTGCCAGCTCACCGGGGACTAGCGGGAGGGGTCCCTACAATGAGCAGTTCTTC
NA	TRBV19	TRBJ2-6	NA	CASSSLGGSGANVLTF	TGTGCCAGTAGTTCACTCGGGGGCTCTGGGGCCAACGTCCTGACTTTC
NA	TRBV6-5	TRBJ1-5	TRBD1	CASSTTGGPQHF	TGTGCCAGCAGTACTACAGGGGGGCCCCAGCATTTT
once	TRBV2	TRBJ2-7	TRBD2	CASRRGASGSSYEQYF	TGTGCCAGCAGACGAGGGGCTAGCGGGAGTTCCTACGAGCAGTACTTC
NA	TRBV25-1	TRBJ1-1	NA	CASTPGQRGGAFF	TGTGCCAGCACCCCCGGACAGAGAGGTGGAGCTTTCTTT
NA	TRBV14	TRBJ2-7	NA	CASSLHAGKVDEQYF	TGTGCCAGCAGCCTCCACGCAGGAAAGGTGGACGAGCAGTACTTC
NA	TRBV5-6	TRBJ2-5	NA	CATSPYQETQYF	TGTGCCACCTCTCCGTACCAAGAGACCCAGTACTTC
NA	TRBV6-5	TRBJ1-5	NA	CASSNPPRPQHF	TGTGCCAGCAGTAACCCCCCGCGGCCCCAGCATTTT
NA	TRBV9	TRBJ2-6	TRBD2	CASSDGTSRRSGANVLTF	TGTGCCAGCAGCGATGGGACTAGCCGACGCTCTGGGGCCAACGTCCTGACTTTC
NA	TRBV5-1	TRBJ2-3	NA	CASRSSTDTQYF	TGCGCCAGCAGGTCTAGCACAGATACGCAGTATTTT
NA	TRBV5-1	TRBJ1-1	NA	CASSLVSAGPLMNTEAFF	TGCGCCAGCAGCTTGGTGTCAGCGGGACCGCTAATGAACACTGAAGCTTTCTTT
once	TRBV28	TRBJ1-3	NA	CASSSHPTGLGNTIYF	TGTGCCAGCAGTAGCCACCCTACAGGGCTGGGAAACACCATATATTTT
NA	TRBV6-4	TRBJ2-6	NA	CASSDRDSGANVLTF	TGTGCCAGCAGTGACCGGGACTCTGGGGCCAACGTCCTGACTTTC
NA	TRBV11-3	TRBJ2-2	NA	CASTLGDANTGELFF	TGTGCCAGCACCCTAGGCGACGCGAACACCGGGGAGCTGTTTTTT
NA	TRBV19	TRBJ2-1	TRBD2	CASSFSGSSYNEQFF	TGTGCCAGTAGTTTTAGCGGGAGTTCCTACAATGAGCAGTTCTTC
many	TRBV14	TRBJ1-2	TRBD1	CASSPGTGEHTF	TGTGCCAGCAGCCCAGGGACAGGGGAGCACACCTTC
NA	TRBV5-6	TRBJ2-7	TRBD1	CASSGDRGGEQYF	TGTGCCAGCAGCGGGGACAGGGGCGGAGAGCAGTACTTC
NA	TRBV19	TRBJ2-1	TRBD1	CASTLGKDRGYNEQFF	TGTGCCAGTACCCTAGGGAAGGACAGGGGGTACAATGAGCAGTTCTTC